This T cell receptor beta chain appears in the sequencing data of a study of OX40 agonist ivuxolimab in advanced cancers. On the study more broadly: Ivuxolimab is a fully human IgG2 antibody that activates OX40 (CD134).

Notes on this clone: Its antigen is not identified.

The CDR3 is 17 residues long. V gave up 1 base and J gave up 0 bases, with 12 bases separating them. CDR1 is MGHRA and CDR2 is YSYEKL in the germline V gene. The table came from immunoSEQ multiplex PCR; TCRdb's copy has only in-frame clones and leaves some out. Seen here are about 76,000 clones, about 85% observed once, and the top ten hold around 3.2%. Overall study findings and caveats: Among expanded peripheral T cells, antigen specificity went undetermined.

Sequencing was performed on CD4+ or CD8+ T cells sorted from blood, taken in a trial of the OX40 agonist ivuxolimab. V usage is TRBV4-1 and J usage is TRBJ1-4; D gene ambiguous. The source of this sequence is an adult with an advanced solid tumor such as melanoma, head and neck, liver or kidney cancer. The CDR3: CASSQVIGPSTNEKLFF. CDR3 DNA sequence: TGCGCCAGCAGCCAAGTAATTGGGCCCTCAACTAATGAAAAACTGTTTTTT.